Each of the 6 T cell receptor beta chains below was sequenced from the same sample in a study of PD-1 blockade in classical Hodgkin lymphoma. The table came from immunoSEQ multiplex PCR; TCRdb's copy has only in-frame clones and leaves some out. Here the sample spans roughly 70,000 clones, over 90% being singletons. Time point meaning: newly diagnosed, previously untreated cHL patient sample. The specimen sequenced was peripheral blood mononuclear cells (PBMCs). The origin of the receptors is a human donor with classical Hodgkin lymphoma.

The chain recombines TRBV4-2 with TRBJ2-1; 8 bases map to TRBD2. CDR1 LGHNA and CDR2 YNFKEQ come from the germline V gene. V gave up 4 bases and J gave up 6 bases; unmatched junction bases: 14. This CDR3 has 17 amino acids. The CDR3 is CASSRSSRAAGANEQFF. For the CDR3, the DNA is TGTGCCAGCAGCCGATCTTCCCGGGCAGCGGGGGCCAATGAGCAGTTCTTC.

V usage is TRBV5-6 and J usage is TRBJ1-2, with 8 bases aligning to TRBD1. This CDR3 is built from 13 residues. From germline, CDR1 is SGHDT and CDR2 YYEEEE. V lost 10 bases, J lost 6 bases, and 11 bases stayed unmatched. CDR3 coding DNA: TGTGCCGTCTCCAGGGGGCCCAACCATGGCTACACCTTC. Translation gives CAVSRGPNHGYTF.

This clone was observed a handful of times. This chain uses TRBV6-1 with TRBJ2-7, with a tentative D call TRBD1 (6 bases). The CDR3 totals 14 residues. Germline V gene sequence: CDR1 MNHNS, CDR2 SASEGT. V lost 3 bases to trimming and J lost 7 bases, with 16 bases between them. CDR3 in amino acids: CASSEGQVFWEQYF. The CDR3 DNA is TGTGCCAGCAGTGAGGGACAAGTCTTTTGGGAGCAGTACTTC.

Only a few counts were recorded for this clone. The chain employs TRBV28 and TRBJ1-2; D uncertain. The V gene's germline CDR1 is MDHEN and CDR2 SYDVKM. The V end lost 7 bases, the J end lost 4 bases, and 13 bases lay between the germline ends. The CDR3 has 13 amino acids. CDR3 sequence: CASTSSLFYGYTF. The DNA of the CDR3 is TGTGCCAGCACCTCTAGCCTCTTCTATGGCTACACCTTC.

The chain joins TRBV4-3 to TRBJ2-2, with a weak D call TRBD2 (5 bases). The CDR3 has 15 residues. CDR1 LGHNA and CDR2 YSLEER come from the germline V gene. V dropped 4 bases and J dropped 6 bases, with 15 bases sitting between them. CDR3 amino acids: CASSLGGGMPGELFF. As DNA, the CDR3 is TGCGCCAGCAGCCTCGGCGGAGGAATGCCCGGGGAGCTGTTTTTT.

This chain joins TRBV2 and TRBJ2-1; 7 bases are a match to TRBD1. The CDR3 covers 15 residues. Per germline, CDR1 SNHLY and CDR2 FYNNEI. J lost 0 bases, V lost 4 bases, and 3 bases had no gene match. The CDR3 nucleotides read TGTGCCAGCAGTGGGACAGGCGGCTCCTACAATGAGCAGTTCTTC. It specifies CASSGTGGSYNEQFF.